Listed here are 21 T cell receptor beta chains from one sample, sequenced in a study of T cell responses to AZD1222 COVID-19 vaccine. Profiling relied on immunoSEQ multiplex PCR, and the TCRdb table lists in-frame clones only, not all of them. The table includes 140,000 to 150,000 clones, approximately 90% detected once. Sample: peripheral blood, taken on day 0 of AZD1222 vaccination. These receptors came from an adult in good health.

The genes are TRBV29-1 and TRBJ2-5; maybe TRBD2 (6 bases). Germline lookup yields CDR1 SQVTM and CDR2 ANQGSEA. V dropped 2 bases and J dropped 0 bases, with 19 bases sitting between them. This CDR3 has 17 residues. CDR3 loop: CSVEIIRAGTYQETQYF. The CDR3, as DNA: TGCAGCGTTGAAATTATCCGGGCGGGAACGTACCAAGAGACCCAGTACTTC.

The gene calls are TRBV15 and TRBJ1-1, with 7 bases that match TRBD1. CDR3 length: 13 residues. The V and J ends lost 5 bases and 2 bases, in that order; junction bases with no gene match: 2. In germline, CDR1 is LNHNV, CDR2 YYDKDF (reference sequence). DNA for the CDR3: TGTGCCACCAGCGGGACAGCCAACACTGAAGCTTTCTTT. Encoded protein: CATSGTANTEAFF.

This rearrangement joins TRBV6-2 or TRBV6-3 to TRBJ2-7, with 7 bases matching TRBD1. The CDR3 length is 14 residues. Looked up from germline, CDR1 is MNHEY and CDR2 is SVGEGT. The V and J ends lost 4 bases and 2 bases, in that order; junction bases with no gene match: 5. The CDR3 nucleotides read TGTGCCAGCAGTTTCGCAGGGGGTACCTACGAGCAGTACTTC. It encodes CASSFAGGTYEQYF.

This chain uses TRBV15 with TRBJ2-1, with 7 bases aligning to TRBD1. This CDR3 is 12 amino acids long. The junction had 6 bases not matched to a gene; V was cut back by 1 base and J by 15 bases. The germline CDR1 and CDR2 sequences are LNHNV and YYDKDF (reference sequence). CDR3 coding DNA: TGTGCCACCAGCAGAGCTACAGGGGTTCCGTTCTTC. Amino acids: CATSRATGVPFF. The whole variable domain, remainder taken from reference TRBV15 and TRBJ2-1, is DAMVIQNPRYQVTQFGKPVTLSCSQTLNHNVMYWYQQKSSQAPKLLFHYYDKDFNNEADTPDNFQSRRPNTSFCFLDIRSPGLGDTAMYLCATSRATGVPFFGPGTRLTVL.

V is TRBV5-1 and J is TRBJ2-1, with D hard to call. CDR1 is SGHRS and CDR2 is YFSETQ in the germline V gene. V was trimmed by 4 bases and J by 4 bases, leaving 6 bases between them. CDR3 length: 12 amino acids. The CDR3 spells CASSHTYNEQFF. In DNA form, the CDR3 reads TGCGCCAGCAGCCATACTTACAATGAGCAGTTCTTC.

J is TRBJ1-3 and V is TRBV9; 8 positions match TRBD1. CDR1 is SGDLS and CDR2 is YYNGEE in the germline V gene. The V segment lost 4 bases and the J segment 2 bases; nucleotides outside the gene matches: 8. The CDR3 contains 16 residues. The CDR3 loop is CASSPGQGMAGNTIYF. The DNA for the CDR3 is TGTGCCAGCAGCCCCGGACAGGGAATGGCTGGAAACACCATATATTTT.

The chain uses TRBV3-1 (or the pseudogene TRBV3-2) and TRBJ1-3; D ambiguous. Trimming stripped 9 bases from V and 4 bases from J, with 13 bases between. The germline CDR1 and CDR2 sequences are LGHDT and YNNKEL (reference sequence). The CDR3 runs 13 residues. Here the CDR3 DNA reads TGTGCCAGTACCACTGGAGCGGGAAACACCATATATTTT. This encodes CASTTGAGNTIYF.

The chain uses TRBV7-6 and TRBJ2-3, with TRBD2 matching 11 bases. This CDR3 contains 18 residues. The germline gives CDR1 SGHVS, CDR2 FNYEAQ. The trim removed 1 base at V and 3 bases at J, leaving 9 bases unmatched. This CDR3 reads CASSLVGLAARGTDTQYF. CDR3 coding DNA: TGTGCCAGCAGCTTAGTGGGACTAGCGGCCCGAGGGACAGATACGCAGTATTTT. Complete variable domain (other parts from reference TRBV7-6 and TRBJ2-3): GAGVSQSPRYKVTKRGQDVALRCDPISGHVSLYWYRQALGQGPEFLTYFNYEAQQDKSGLPNDRFSAERPEGSISTLTIQRTEQRDSAMYRCASSLVGLAARGTDTQYFGPGTRLTVL.

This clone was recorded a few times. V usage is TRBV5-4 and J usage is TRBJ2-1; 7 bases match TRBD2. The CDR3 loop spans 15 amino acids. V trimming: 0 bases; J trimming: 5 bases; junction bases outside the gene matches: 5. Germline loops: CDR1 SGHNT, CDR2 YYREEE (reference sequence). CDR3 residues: CASSLAWRGNNEQFF. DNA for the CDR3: TGTGCCAGCAGCTTGGCCTGGCGGGGGAACAATGAGCAGTTCTTC.

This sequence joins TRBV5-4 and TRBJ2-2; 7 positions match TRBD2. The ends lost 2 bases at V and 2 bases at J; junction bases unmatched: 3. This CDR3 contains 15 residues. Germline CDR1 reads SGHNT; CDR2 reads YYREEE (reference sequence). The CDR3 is CASSLVGLNTGELFF. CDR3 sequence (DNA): TGTGCCAGCAGCTTAGTGGGACTAAACACCGGGGAGCTGTTTTTT.

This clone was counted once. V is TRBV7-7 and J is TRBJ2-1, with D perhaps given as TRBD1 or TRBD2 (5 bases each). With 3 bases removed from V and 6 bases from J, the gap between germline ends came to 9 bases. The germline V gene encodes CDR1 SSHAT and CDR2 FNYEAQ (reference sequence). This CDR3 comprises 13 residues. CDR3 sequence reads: CASSFTRGNEQFF. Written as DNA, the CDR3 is TGTGCCAGCAGCTTTACGAGGGGCAATGAGCAGTTCTTC. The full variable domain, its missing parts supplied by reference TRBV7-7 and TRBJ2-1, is GAGVSQSPRYKVTKRGQDVTLRCDPISSHATLYWYQQALGQGPEFLTYFNYEAQPDKSGLPSDRFSAERPEGSISTLTIQRTEQRDSAMYRCASSFTRGNEQFFGPGTRLTVL.

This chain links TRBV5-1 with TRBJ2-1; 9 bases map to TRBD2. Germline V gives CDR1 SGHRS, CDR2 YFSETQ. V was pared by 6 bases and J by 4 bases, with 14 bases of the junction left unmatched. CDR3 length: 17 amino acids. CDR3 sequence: CASNAGGRARAYNEQFF. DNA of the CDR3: TGCGCCAGCAATGCGGGCGGGAGGGCCCGGGCATACAATGAGCAGTTCTTC.

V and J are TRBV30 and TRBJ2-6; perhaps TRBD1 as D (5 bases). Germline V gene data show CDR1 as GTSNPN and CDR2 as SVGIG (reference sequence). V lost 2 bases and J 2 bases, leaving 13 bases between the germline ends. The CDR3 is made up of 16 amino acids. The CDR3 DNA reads TGTGCCTGGAGTACCTCAGGGCTAGCTGGGGCCAACGTCCTGACTTTC. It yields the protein CAWSTSGLAGANVLTF.

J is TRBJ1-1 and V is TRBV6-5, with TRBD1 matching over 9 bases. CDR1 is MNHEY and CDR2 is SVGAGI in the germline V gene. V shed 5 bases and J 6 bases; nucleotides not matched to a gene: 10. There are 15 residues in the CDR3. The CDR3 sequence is CASSPLTGGLSEAFF. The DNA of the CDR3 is TGTGCCAGCAGTCCCTTGACAGGGGGTTTGTCTGAAGCTTTCTTT.

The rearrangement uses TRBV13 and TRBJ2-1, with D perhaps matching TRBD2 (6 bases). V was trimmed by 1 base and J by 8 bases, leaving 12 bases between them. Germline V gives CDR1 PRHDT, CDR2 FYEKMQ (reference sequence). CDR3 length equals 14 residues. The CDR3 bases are TGTGCCAGCAGCTTAGCGGGAGTCCCCCATGAGCAGTTCTTC. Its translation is CASSLAGVPHEQFF. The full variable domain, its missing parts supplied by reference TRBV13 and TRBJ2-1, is AAGVIQSPRHLIKEKRETATLKCYPIPRHDTVYWYQQGPGQDPQFLISFYEKMQSDKGSIPDRFSAQQFSDYHSELNMSSLELGDSALYFCASSLAGVPHEQFFGPGTRLTVL.

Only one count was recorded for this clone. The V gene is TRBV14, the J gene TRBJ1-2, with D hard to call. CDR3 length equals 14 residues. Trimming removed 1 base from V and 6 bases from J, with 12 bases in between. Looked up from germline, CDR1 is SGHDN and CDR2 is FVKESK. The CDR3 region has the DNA TGTGCCAGCAGCCAAGTGGAGGAAGTGGATGGCTACACCTTC. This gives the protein CASSQVEEVDGYTF.

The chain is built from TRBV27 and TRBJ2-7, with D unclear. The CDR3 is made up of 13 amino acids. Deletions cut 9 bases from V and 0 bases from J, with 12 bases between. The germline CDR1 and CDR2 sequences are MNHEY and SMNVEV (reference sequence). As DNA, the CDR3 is TGTGCCAGTAAAAAGTCAAGCTCCTACGAGCAGTACTTC. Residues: CASKKSSSYEQYF.

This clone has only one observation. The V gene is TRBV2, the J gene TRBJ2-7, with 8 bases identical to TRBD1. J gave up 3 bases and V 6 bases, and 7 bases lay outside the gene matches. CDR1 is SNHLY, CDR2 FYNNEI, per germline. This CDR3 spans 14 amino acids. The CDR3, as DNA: TGTGCCAGCAGCGGACAGGGAGGTGACTACGAGCAGTACTTC. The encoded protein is CASSGQGGDYEQYF.

As DNA, the CDR3 is TGTGCCAGCAGTTTTCTCGGGACCGGGGAGCTGTTTTTT. The encoded protein is CASSFLGTGELFF. This chain uses TRBV6-5 with TRBJ2-2; D gene ambiguous. The V end lost 4 bases, the J end lost 5 bases, and 8 bases lay between the germline ends. This CDR3 region has 13 residues. Germline CDR1 and CDR2: MNHEY and SVGAGI.

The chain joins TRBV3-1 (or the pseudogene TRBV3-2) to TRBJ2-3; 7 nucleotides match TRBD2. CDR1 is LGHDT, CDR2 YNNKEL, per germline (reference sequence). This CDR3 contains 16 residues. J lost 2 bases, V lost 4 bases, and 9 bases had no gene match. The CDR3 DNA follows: TGTGCCAGCAGCCCTTTGGCTAGCGGCTCCACAGATACGCAGTATTTT. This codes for CASSPLASGSTDTQYF.

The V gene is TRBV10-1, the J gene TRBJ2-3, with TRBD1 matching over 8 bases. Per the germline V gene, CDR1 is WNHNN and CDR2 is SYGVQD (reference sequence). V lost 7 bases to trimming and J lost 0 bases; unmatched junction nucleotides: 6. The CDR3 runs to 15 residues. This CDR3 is CASTPDRASTDTQYF. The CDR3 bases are TGCGCCAGCACCCCGGACAGGGCTAGCACAGATACGCAGTATTTT.